This T cell receptor beta chain came from a study of T cell repertoires and Cas9 in healthy adults. Trimming removed 0 bases at V and 5 bases at J, with 11 bases between. CDR3 length: 15 residues. CDR1 is SGDLS, CDR2 YYNGEE, per germline. This clone showed up just once. Sequencing was performed with immunoSEQ multiplex PCR; in TCRdb, only in-frame clones are kept and a portion is missing. Of 20,000 to 25,000 clones listed, 90% are singletons. The material sequenced was CD4+ effector T cells (CD127+, CD25-, CD137-, CD154-) from PBMCs; culture status not recorded. This sequence joins TRBV9 and TRBJ1-4; no firm D call. The clonotype comes from a human donor in good health. The CDR3 region has the DNA TGTGCCAGCAGCGTAGCTAACATGAGAAATGAAAAACTGTTTTTT. As protein: CASSVANMRNEKLFF.